The next 9 T cell receptor beta chains were all read from a single sample in a study of graft-versus-host responses after intestinal transplantation. Intraepithelial and lamina propria lymphocytes were released after the graft tissue was processed. Only in-frame clones appear in the TCRdb table, and some are missing; sequencing was by immunoSEQ multiplex PCR. The sample yields more than 3,500 clones, 60% to 85% seen once. The specimen comprised ileum tissue, sampled 9 days after transplant. These receptor sequences come from a human patient who received an intestinal transplant, so some T cells may come from the graft donor.

The chain has TRBV25-1 and TRBJ1-2; 9 nucleotides match TRBD1. The junction had 10 bases not matched to a gene; V was cut back by 6 bases and J by 5 bases. The CDR3 covers 15 residues. Germline V gene sequence: CDR1 MGHDK, CDR2 SYGVNS. The CDR3 nucleotides read TGTGCCAGCAGCCGAATCGGACAGGGGAATTATGGCTACACCTTC. Protein: CASSRIGQGNYGYTF.

The chain combines TRBV28 with TRBJ2-3, with 10 bases lining up with TRBD2. The CDR3 covers 15 residues. Germline V CDR1 and CDR2: MDHEN, SYDVKM. V lost 3 bases and J lost 10; bases outside the gene matches: 10. The CDR3 sequence: CASSFPSGSPFAQYF. In nucleotides, the CDR3 is TGTGCCAGCAGTTTTCCTAGCGGGAGCCCCTTTGCGCAGTATTTT.

V gene TRBV4-2 combines with J gene TRBJ2-3; the match to TRBD2 covers 7 bases. V trimming: 4 bases; J trimming: 7 bases; junction bases outside the gene matches: 8. Germline V gene data show CDR1 as LGHNA and CDR2 as YNFKEQ. This CDR3 is 14 amino acids long. The CDR3 loop reads CASSPGLEVNTQYF. CDR3 nucleotides: TGTGCCAGCAGCCCCGGACTAGAAGTAAATACGCAGTATTTT.

This rearrangement joins TRBV25-1 to TRBJ2-2; a possible D gene is TRBD1 (5 bases). CDR3 length: 14 amino acids. Germline V gene sequence: CDR1 MGHDK, CDR2 SYGVNS. Trimming pared 4 bases from V and 5 bases from J, leaving 11 bases between. The CDR3 sequence is CASSVSAGTGELFF. The DNA for the CDR3 is TGTGCCAGCAGTGTGTCCGCAGGGACCGGGGAGCTGTTTTTT.

The chain has TRBV5-1 and TRBJ2-5, with D perhaps assigned TRBD1 or TRBD2 (6 bases each). The DNA end lines up better with TRBJ2-7; the J call may be wrong. CDR1 and CDR2 from the germline V gene are SGHRS and YFSETQ. This CDR3 spans 15 amino acids. The CDR3 reads CASSLGGTISYEQYF. CDR3 coding DNA: TGCGCCAGCAGCTTGGGCGGGACAATCTCCTACGAGCAGTACTTC.

J is TRBJ1-2 and V is TRBV25-1, with D maybe TRBD1 (6 bases). Germline V lookup: CDR1 MGHDK, CDR2 SYGVNS. CDR3 length: 15 residues. Trimming shortened V by 1 base and J by 4 bases, and 13 bases separated the two germline ends. CDR3 in amino acids: CASSELGGAGYGYTF. The CDR3 bases are TGTGCCAGCAGTGAATTGGGGGGGGCAGGCTATGGCTACACCTTC.

V and J are TRBV5-8 and TRBJ2-5; 11 bases line up with TRBD1. Germline-derived CDR1 and CDR2 are SGHTS and YDEGEE. V trimming: 4 bases; J trimming: 5 bases; junction bases outside the gene matches: 13. This CDR3 has 17 amino acids. CDR3 amino acids: CASSDGQGATLDETQYF. The CDR3 bases are TGTGCCAGCAGCGACGGACAGGGGGCTACTTTGGATGAGACCCAGTACTTC.

In its sample, this clone was seen a few times. This chain joins TRBV19 and TRBJ1-1, with D possibly matching TRBD1 (6 bases). The V gene lost 5 bases and the J gene lost 4 bases, with 11 bases spanning the gap. Looked up from germline, CDR1 is LNHDA and CDR2 is SQIVND (reference sequence). This CDR3 spans 13 amino acids. This chain's CDR3 is CASSPQGGTEAFF. The DNA of the CDR3 is TGTGCCAGTAGTCCACAGGGAGGCACTGAAGCTTTCTTT. The full variable domain, in which reference TRBV19 and TRBJ1-1 provide the parts outside the CDR3, is DGGITQSPKYLFRKEGQNVTLSCEQNLNHDAMYWYRQDPGQGLRLIYYSQIVNDFQKGDIAEGYSVSREKKESFPLTVTSAQKNPTAFYLCASSPQGGTEAFFGQGTRLTVV.

This chain joins TRBV2 and TRBJ2-1, with 11 bases that match TRBD2. V gave up 3 bases and J gave up 4 bases; unmatched junction bases: 5. The CDR3 is 16 residues long. Germline loops: CDR1 SNHLY, CDR2 FYNNEI. In nucleotides, the CDR3 is TGTGCCAGCAGTGATTCGGGACTAGCGGCTTACAATGAGCAGTTCTTC. Its translation: CASSDSGLAAYNEQFF.